This T cell receptor (beta chain) comes out of a study of blood T cell repertoires in COVID-19. Study in general: From T cells, B-cell-depleted T cells, or PBMCs came the material, which was cDNA or gDNA.

The CDR3 length is 17 residues. Germline assignment: CDR1 LNHDA and CDR2 SQIVND (reference sequence). V was cut by 7 bases and J by 0 bases, with 16 bases left in between. Libraries were prepared by immunoSEQ multiplex PCR; TCRdb keeps only in-frame clonotypes and omits some of them. The sample has 250,000 to 300,000 clones; 85% to 90% are singletons. This clone was seen just once. This clonotype originated in a woman aged 40 to 50 with acute or convalescent COVID-19. Sequenced: peripheral blood. The chain uses TRBV19 and TRBJ2-6; possible D gene TRBD1, 5 bases. CDR3 coding DNA: TGTGCCAGTATGACCCTGACAGAGTTCTCTGGGGCCAACGTCCTGACTTTC. This encodes CASMTLTEFSGANVLTF.